The clone carrying this T cell receptor (beta chain) was picked up a small number of times. Antigen specificity is unknown. The entry originates in a study of metastatic and nonmetastatic thyroid tumors. About the research overall: Malignant and benign thyroid patients had repertoires compared in peripheral blood and tumor or nodule tissue. Study conclusions and caveats: Patients with malignant thyroid tumors reportedly had significantly higher TCR beta diversity than those with benign nodules, in blood and tumor.

Thyroid surgery had not been preceded by any treatment in any patient. Germline CDR1 reads MNHNS; CDR2 reads SASEGT. V was clipped by 6 bases and J by 7 bases; unmatched bases: 2. The length of the CDR3 is 12 residues. Study processing details: A distant-metastasis classifier for papillary thyroid cancer was built using CDR3 differences across clinicopathological groups. TCRdb used MiXCR to call clones anew from the PCR reads. TCRdb assigned the V and J calls; the authors' analysis was not used. This table holds about 40,000 clones, approximately 10% found once. The TCR originated in a female donor with papillary thyroid cancer or a benign thyroid nodule (not recorded which). Some clones in this sample may be carry-over from other donors' samples. The specimen sequenced was blood. This chain uses TRBV6-1 with TRBJ2-1, with 8 nucleotides matching TRBD2. CDR3 nucleotide sequence: TGTGCCAGCAGAACGGGGGGGAATGAGCAGTTCTTC. Translated: CASRTGGNEQFF.